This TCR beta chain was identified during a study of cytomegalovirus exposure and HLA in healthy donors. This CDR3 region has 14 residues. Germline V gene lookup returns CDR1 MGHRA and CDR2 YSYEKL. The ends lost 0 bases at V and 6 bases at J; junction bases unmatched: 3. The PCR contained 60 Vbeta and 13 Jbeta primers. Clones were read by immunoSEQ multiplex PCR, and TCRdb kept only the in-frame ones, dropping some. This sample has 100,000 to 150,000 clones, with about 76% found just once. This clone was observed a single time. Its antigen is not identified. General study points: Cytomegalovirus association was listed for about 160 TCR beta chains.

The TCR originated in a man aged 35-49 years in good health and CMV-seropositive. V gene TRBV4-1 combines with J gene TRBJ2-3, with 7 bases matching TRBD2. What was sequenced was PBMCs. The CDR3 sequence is CASSQEGGYDTQYF. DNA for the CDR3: TGCGCCAGCAGCCAAGAGGGGGGGTACGATACGCAGTATTTT.